These T cell receptor beta chains were read from a single sample in a study of T cells in narcolepsy. TCRdb's copy holds only in-frame clones and misses some; the assay was immunoSEQ multiplex PCR. The sample has around 1,700 clones, approximately 23% seen once; the top ten hold approximately 15%. For these receptors, no antigen is known. The sample comprised cultured CD4+ T cells from cerebrospinal fluid. These receptors came from a human donor with narcolepsy. Both conserved end residues are part of each CDR3. D genes are given only for firm matches. Not every row has a clone size; where given, it reads once, few, many or a size class.

large	TRBD1	TRBV7-2	TRBJ2-5	CASSWTGGETQYF	TGTGCCAGCAGCTGGACAGGAGGAGAGACCCAGTACTTC
-	TRBD1	TRBV7-2	TRBJ1-3	CASRPGQEVYTIYF	TGTGCCAGCAGGCCCGGACAGGAGGTTTACACCATATATTTT
large	TRBD1	TRBV5-6	TRBJ1-5	CASSLATGSAQPQHF	TGTGCCAGCAGCTTGGCGACAGGGTCGGCTCAGCCCCAGCATTTT
-	-	TRBV7-9	TRBJ1-2	CASSQGRGTGYGYTF	TGTGCCAGCAGCCAAGGACGGGGGACGGGCTATGGCTACACCTTC
-	TRBD1	TRBV7-2	TRBJ1-3	CASSLRDRRSISSGNTIYF	TGTGCCAGCAGCTTAAGGGACAGGCGATCGATAAGCTCTGGAAACACCATATATTTT
medium-sized	TRBD1	TRBV7-2	TRBJ1-3	CASSSTGGARFSAGNTIYF	TGTGCCAGCAGCTCGACAGGGGGCGCGCGGTTTTCTGCAGGAAACACCATATATTTT
few	-	TRBV7-3	TRBJ1-6	CASSLMPGSSPLHF	TGTGCCAGCAGCTTAATGCCGGGAAGCTCACCCCTCCACTTT
-	TRBD2	TRBV28	TRBJ2-3	CASSPGGGRADTQYF	TGTGCCAGCAGTCCTGGGGGGGGGAGGGCAGATACGCAGTATTTT
medium-sized	TRBD1	TRBV19	TRBJ1-3	CASSPGQFSGNTIYF	TGTGCCAGTAGCCCGGGACAGTTCTCTGGAAACACCATATATTTT
medium-sized	TRBD1	TRBV28	TRBJ1-2	CASSYGTGGGSRYTF	TGTGCCAGCAGTTATGGGACAGGGGGAGGTAGTCGCTACACCTTC
medium-sized	-	TRBV7-2	TRBJ1-2	CASSPQSLGYTF	TGTGCCAGCAGCCCTCAATCCCTTGGCTACACCTTC
-	-	TRBV7-3	TRBJ1-3	CASSLVGRAQFASGNTIYF	TGTGCCAGCAGCTTAGTGGGAAGGGCGCAGTTCGCCTCTGGAAACACCATATATTTT
-	-	TRBV11-3	TRBJ2-7	CASSLPNYEQYF	TGTGCCAGCAGCCTCCCTAATTACGAGCAGTACTTC
-	TRBD1	TRBV13	TRBJ2-1	CASSRTTGYGEQFF	TGTGCCAGCAGCCGGACGACAGGGTACGGTGAGCAGTTCTTC
-	-	TRBV5-7	TRBJ1-1	CASSSSVGTEAFF	TGTGCCAGCAGTTCATCGGTTGGCACTGAAGCTTTCTTT
medium-sized	TRBD1	TRBV19	TRBJ1-2	CASRQQGGDYGYTF	TGTGCCAGTAGGCAACAGGGGGGAGACTATGGCTACACCTTC
-	-	TRBV4-2	TRBJ2-3	CASSLYVSNTQYF	TGTGCCAGCAGCTTGTACGTCAGCAATACGCAGTATTTT
few	TRBD1	TRBV7-3	TRBJ2-5	CASSWTGGETQYF	TGTGCCAGCAGCTGGACAGGAGGAGAGACCCAGTACTTC
-	TRBD1	TRBV5-6	TRBJ1-1	CASSLRGLDTEAFF	TGTGCCAGCAGCTTGAGGGGGCTGGACACTGAAGCTTTCTTT
-	TRBD1	TRBV6-6	TRBJ2-7	CASMSPGTGTYEQYF	TGTGCCAGCATGTCCCCCGGGACAGGGACCTACGAGCAGTACTTC
few	-	TRBV5-1	TRBJ2-3	CASSLDGRVTDTQYF	TGCGCCAGCAGCTTGGATGGACGGGTCACAGATACGCAGTATTTT
-	TRBD1	TRBV6-1	TRBJ2-2	CASRPTGGGGELFF	TGTGCCAGCAGACCAACAGGGGGCGGCGGGGAGCTGTTTTTT